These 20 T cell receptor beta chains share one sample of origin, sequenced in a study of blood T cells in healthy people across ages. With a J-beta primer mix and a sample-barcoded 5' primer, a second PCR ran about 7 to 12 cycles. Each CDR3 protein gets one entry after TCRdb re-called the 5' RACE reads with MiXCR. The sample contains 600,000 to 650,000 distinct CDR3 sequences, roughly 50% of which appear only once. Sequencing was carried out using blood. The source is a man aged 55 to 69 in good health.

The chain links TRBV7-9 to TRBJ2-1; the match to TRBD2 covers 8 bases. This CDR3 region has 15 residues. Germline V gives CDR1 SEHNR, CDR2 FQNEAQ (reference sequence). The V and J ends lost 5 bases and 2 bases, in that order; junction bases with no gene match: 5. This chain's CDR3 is CASSSGGFPYNEQFF. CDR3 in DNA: TGTGCCAGCAGCAGCGGGGGTTTCCCCTACAATGAGCAGTTCTTC.

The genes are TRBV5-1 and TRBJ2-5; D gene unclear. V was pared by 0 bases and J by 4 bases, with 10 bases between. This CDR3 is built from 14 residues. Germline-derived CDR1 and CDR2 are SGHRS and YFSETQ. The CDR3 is CASSLAGQLETQYF. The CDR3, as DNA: TGCGCCAGCAGCTTGGCCGGTCAGTTAGAGACCCAGTACTTC.

The CDR3 loop reads CASSQGTGDHQPQHF. As DNA, the CDR3 is TGTGCCAGCAGCCAAGGGACAGGGGACCATCAGCCCCAGCATTTT. J is TRBJ1-5 and V is TRBV3-1, with 9 bases aligning to TRBD1. Losses at the gene ends were 1 base for V and 5 bases for J; bases not matched to a gene: 3. CDR3 length: 15 residues. Germline V lookup: CDR1 LGHDT, CDR2 YNNKEL (reference sequence).

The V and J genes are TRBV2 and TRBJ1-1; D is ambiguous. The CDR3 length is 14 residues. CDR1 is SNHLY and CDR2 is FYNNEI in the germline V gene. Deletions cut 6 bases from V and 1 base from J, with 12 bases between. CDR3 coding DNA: TGTGCCAGCAGGCGGGTCCGCGAGAACACTGAAGCTTTCTTT. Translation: CASRRVRENTEAFF.

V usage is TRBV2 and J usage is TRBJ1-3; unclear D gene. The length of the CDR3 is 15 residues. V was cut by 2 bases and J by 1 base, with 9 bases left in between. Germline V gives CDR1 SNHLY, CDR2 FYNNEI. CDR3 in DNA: TGTGCCAGCAGTGAATGGACCGTATCTGGAAACACCATATATTTT. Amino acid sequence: CASSEWTVSGNTIYF.

CDR3 amino acids: CATSDGASDKNIQYF. The CDR3 DNA follows: TGTGCCACCAGTGATGGGGCTAGCGACAAAAACATTCAGTACTTC. The chain links TRBV24-1 to TRBJ2-5; D perhaps matches TRBD2 (6 bases). The J call is doubtful: the DNA matches TRBJ2-4 better. The CDR3 length is 15 residues. Germline-derived CDR1 and CDR2 are KGHDR and SFDVKD.

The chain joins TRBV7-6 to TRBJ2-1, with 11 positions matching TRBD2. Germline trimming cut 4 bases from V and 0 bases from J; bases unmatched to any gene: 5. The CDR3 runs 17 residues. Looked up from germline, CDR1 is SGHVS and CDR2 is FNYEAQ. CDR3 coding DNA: TGTGCCAGCAGCTCTATAGCGGGGGGGCCCTCCTACAATGAGCAGTTCTTC. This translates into CASSSIAGGPSYNEQFF.

The CDR3 is CASSLWGWRGETQYF. The CDR3 DNA is TGCGCCAGCAGCCTCTGGGGCTGGAGGGGAGAGACCCAGTACTTC. The chain carries TRBV5-1 and TRBJ2-5; the D gene is possibly TRBD2 (6 bases). CDR1 SGHRS and CDR2 YFSETQ come from the germline V gene. The CDR3 has 15 residues. V dropped 4 bases and J dropped 4 bases, with 17 bases sitting between them. Variable domain in full (rest from reference TRBV5-1 and TRBJ2-5): KAGVTQTPRYLIKTRGQQVTLSCSPISGHRSVSWYQQTPGQGLQFLFEYFSETQRNKGNFPGRFSGRQFSNSRSEMNVSTLELGDSALYLCASSLWGWRGETQYFGPGTRLLVL.

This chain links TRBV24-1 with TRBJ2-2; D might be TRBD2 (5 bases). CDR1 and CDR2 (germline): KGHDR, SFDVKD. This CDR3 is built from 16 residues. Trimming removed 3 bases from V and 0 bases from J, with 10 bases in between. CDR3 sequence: CATSDPGISNTGELFF. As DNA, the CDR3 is TGTGCCACCAGTGATCCGGGGATCTCGAACACCGGGGAGCTGTTTTTT.

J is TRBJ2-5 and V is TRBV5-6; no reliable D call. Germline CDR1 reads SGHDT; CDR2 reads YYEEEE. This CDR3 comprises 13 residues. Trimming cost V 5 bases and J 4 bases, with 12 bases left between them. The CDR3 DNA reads TGTGCCAGCAGAGAAGTGGGGTCAGAGACCCAGTACTTC. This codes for CASREVGSETQYF. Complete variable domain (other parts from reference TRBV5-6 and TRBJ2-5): DAGVTQSPTHLIKTRGQQVTLRCSPKSGHDTVSWYQQALGQGPQFIFQYYEEEERQRGNFPDRFSGHQFPNYSSELNVNALLLGDSALYLCASREVGSETQYFGPGTRLLVL.

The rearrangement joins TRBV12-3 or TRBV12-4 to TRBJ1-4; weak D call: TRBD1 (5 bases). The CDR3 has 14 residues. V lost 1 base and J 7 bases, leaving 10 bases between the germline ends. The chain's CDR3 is CASSLEGAGEKLFF. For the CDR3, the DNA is TGTGCCAGCAGTTTAGAAGGGGCTGGTGAAAAACTGTTTTTT.

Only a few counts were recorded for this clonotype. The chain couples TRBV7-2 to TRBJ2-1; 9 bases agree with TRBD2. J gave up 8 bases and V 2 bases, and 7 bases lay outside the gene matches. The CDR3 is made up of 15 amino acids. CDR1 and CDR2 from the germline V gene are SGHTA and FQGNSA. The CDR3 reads CASSLWRGGKDEQFF. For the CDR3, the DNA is TGTGCCAGCAGCTTATGGCGGGGGGGGAAGGATGAGCAGTTCTTC.

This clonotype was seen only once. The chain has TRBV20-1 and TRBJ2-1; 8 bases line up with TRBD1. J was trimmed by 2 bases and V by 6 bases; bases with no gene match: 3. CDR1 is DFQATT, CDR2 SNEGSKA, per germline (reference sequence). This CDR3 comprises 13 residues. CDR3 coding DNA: TGCAGTGCCCCCAGGGGGCCCTACAATGAGCAGTTCTTC. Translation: CSAPRGPYNEQFF.

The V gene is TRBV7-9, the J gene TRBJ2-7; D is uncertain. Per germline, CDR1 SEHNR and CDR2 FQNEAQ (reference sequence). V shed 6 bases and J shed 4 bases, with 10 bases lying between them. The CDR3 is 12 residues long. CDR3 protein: CASRNQMYEQYF. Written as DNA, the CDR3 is TGTGCCAGCAGGAATCAGATGTACGAGCAGTACTTC.

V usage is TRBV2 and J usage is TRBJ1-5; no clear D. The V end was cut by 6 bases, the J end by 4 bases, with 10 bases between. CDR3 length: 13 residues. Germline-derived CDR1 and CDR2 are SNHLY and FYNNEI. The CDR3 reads CASSGRGNQPQHF. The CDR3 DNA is TGTGCCAGCAGCGGACGGGGTAATCAGCCCCAGCATTTT.

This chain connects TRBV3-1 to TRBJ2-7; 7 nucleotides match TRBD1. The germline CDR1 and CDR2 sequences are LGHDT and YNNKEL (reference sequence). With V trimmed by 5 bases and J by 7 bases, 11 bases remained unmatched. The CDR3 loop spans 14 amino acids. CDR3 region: CASSDDRAPREQYF. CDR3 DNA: TGTGCCAGCAGCGACGACAGGGCCCCCCGAGAGCAGTACTTC.

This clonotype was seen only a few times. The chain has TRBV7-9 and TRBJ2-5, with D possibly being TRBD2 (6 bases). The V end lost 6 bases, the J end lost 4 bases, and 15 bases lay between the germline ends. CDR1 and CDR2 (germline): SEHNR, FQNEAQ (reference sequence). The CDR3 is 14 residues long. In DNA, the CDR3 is TGTGCCAGCAGTTCTACGGGGGTGGGAGAGACCCAGTACTTC. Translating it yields CASSSTGVGETQYF.

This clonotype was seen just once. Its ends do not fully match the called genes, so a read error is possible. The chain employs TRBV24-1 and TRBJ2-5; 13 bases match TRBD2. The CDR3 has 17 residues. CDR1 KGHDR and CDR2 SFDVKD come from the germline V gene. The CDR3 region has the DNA TGTGCCACCAGTGACGCGACTAGCGGGGGGTTACAAGCGACCCAGTACTTC. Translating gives CATSDATSGGLQATQYF.

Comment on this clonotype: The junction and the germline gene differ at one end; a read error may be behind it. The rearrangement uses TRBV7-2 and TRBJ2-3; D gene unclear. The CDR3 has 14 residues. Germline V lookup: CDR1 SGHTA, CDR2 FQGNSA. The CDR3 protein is CAGSLTSGTDTQYF. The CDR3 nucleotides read TGTGCCGGCAGCTTAACCTCAGGCACAGATACGCAGTATTTT.

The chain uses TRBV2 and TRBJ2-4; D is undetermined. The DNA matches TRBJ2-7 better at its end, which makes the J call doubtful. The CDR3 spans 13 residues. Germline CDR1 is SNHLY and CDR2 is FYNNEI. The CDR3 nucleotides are TGTGCCAGCAGTGCCTCCAGTTCCTACGAGCAGTACTTC. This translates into CASSASSSYEQYF.